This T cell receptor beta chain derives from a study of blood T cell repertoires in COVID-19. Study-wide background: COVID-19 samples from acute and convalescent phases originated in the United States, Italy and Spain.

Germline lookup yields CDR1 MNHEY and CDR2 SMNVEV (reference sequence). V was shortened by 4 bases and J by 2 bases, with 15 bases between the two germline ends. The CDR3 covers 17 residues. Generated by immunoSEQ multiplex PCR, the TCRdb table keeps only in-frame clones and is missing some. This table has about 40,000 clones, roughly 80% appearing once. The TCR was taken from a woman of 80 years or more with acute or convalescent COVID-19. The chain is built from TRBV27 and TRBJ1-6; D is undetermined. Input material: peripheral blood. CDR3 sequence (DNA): TGTGCCAGCAGTTCAAACCTGGAAGCGCCCTATAATTCACCCCTCCACTTT. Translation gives CASSSNLEAPYNSPLHF.